This TCR beta chain was observed in a study of radiation and T cells in renal cell carcinoma. Study context: Nephrectomy followed 15 Gy stereotactic body radiation by 4 weeks.

Relative to its sample, this clone is medium-sized. Its antigen is not known. In the same sample, other DNA sequences code for this CDR3. The CDR3 has 10 residues. V was cut by 4 bases and J by 8 bases, with 5 bases left in between. The germline V gene encodes CDR1 SNHLY and CDR2 FYNNEI. Clones were read by immunoSEQ multiplex PCR, and TCRdb kept only the in-frame ones, dropping some. This sample has about 88,000 clones, with roughly 90% found just once. Points from the study as a whole: In blood, top tumor clones expanded by 2 weeks, shrinking by 4.

Time point in this sample: baseline pretreatment blood. Regarding treatment: 15 Gy SBRT to primary tumor, nephrectomy 4 weeks later. The patient's renal cell carcinoma had clear cell pathology. The specimen was blood, collected from a patient whose treatment included radiotherapy and nephrectomy. This chain links TRBV2 with TRBJ1-1; no reliable D call. The origin of this receptor is a middle-aged man with renal cell carcinoma. CDR3 amino acids: CASSVGEAFF. The CDR3 DNA follows: TGTGCCAGCAGTGTGGGAGAAGCTTTCTTT.